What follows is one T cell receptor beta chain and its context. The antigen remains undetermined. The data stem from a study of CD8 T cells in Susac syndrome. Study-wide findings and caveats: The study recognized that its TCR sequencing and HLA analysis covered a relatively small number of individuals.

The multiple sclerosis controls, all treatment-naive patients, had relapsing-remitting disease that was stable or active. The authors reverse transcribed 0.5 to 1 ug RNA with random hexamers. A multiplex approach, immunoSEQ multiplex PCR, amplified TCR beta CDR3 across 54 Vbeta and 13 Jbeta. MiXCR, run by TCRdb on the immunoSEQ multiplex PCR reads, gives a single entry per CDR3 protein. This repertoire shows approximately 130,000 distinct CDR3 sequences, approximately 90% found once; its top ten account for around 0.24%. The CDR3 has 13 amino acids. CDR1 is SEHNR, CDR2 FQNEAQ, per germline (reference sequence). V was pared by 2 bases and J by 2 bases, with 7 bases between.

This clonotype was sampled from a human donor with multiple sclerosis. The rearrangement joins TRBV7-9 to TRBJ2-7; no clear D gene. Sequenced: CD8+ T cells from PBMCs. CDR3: CASSLKSTYEQYF. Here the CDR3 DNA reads TGTGCCAGCAGCTTAAAGTCGACCTACGAGCAGTACTTC.